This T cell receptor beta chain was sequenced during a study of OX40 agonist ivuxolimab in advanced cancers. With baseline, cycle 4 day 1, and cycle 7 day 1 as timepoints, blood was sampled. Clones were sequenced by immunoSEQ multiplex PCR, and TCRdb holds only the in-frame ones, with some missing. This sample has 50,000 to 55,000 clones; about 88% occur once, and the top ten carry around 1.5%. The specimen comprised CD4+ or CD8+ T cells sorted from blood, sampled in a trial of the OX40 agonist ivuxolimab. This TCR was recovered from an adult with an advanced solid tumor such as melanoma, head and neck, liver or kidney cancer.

CDR3 residues: CASSLEGRLGYTF. The CDR3 DNA reads as TGCGCCAGCAGCTTGGAGGGGCGTCTTGGCTACACCTTC. The chain recombines TRBV5-1 with TRBJ1-2; maybe TRBD1 (5 bases). From germline, CDR1 is SGHRS and CDR2 YFSETQ. The CDR3 sequence is 13 residues long. The V gene lost 0 bases and the J gene lost 7 bases, with 10 bases spanning the gap.